The T cell receptor (beta chain) described here comes from a study of vaccination and CD4 T cells after COVID-19. This CDR3 region has 14 residues. Per the germline V gene, CDR1 is DFQATT and CDR2 is SNEGSKA (reference sequence). With 0 bases removed from V and 2 bases from J, the gap between germline ends came to 8 bases. This clonotype was detected only a few times. Its antigen is still unknown. The assay that was used to sequence DNA from cultured CD4+ T cells was the Oncomine TCR Beta short-read assay. Scientists extracted genomic DNA from CD4+ T cells grown in culture. TCRdb analysed the PCR reads with MiXCR anew, one entry per CDR3 protein. There are roughly 24,000 distinct CDR3 sequences in the sample; about 35% occur only once, and roughly 9% lies in the top ten. Points from the study as a whole: For convalescent patients, a median 86.3% of reactive clones surfaced exclusively after vaccination. Median reactive clonotypes, those recognizing SARS-CoV-2, rose from around 21 to 38, not significantly.

This sample's time point: late sampling 161 to 241 days after vaccination in three convalescent patients. Described treatment: approximately 9-day PBMC culture with coronavirus spike peptide pools or control peptides (ViraFEST assay). It was with about 10 IU/ml IL-2 and 10 ug/ml peptide pools that two million PBMCs per well were cultured. This chain connects TRBV20-1 to TRBJ1-5, with D unresolved. Sequencing was performed on CD4+ T cells from blood, cultured in vitro, taken about 7 months after SARS-CoV-2 vaccination. The source is a human donor who had recovered from COVID-19. The CDR3 here is CSAREMRGNQPQHF. The CDR3 DNA reads as TGCAGTGCTAGAGAAATGCGAGGCAATCAGCCCCAGCATTTT.